These T cell receptor beta chains were read from a single sample in a study of Ad26.COV2.S vaccination and SARS-CoV-2 variants. Assay: immunoSEQ multiplex PCR; the TCRdb copy retains only in-frame clones and omits some. The profile covers around 300,000 clones, with roughly 90% appearing a single time and over 5% taken by the ten largest. The sample was peripheral blood, taken in a trial of Ad26.COV2.S vaccine versus placebo. These receptor sequences come from a person between 18 and 60 years old who received the Ad26.COV2.S COVID-19 vaccine or a placebo. Each CDR3 is given with its conserved first and last residue. D genes are given only for firm matches. Clone size appears in some rows only: once, few, many, or a class for an expanded clone.

j_call d_call v_call clone_size cdr3_nt cdr3_aa
TRBJ2-7 NA TRBV5-4 NA TGTGCCAGCAGCTTGGATCGGTTACCCTACGAGCAGTACTTC CASSLDRLPYEQYF
TRBJ1-1 NA TRBV4-2 once TGTGCCAGCGGCAGCCAGCCCTACGGGGGCACTGAAGCTTTCTTT CASGSQPYGGTEAFF
TRBJ2-5 TRBD2 TRBV7-2 NA TGTGCCAGCAGCCGTCTAGCGGGGGGGCCGCCGGAGACCCAGTACTTC CASSRLAGGPPETQYF
TRBJ2-3 TRBD2 TRBV4-1 many TGCGCCAGCAGCCAAACTACTAGCGGGGGGCAAGATACGCAGTATTTT CASSQTTSGGQDTQYF
TRBJ2-1 NA TRBV21-1 NA TGTGCCAGCCCCAACAGAGCGGGAGCGGGGGTGAATGAGCAGTTCTTC CASPNRAGAGVNEQFF
TRBJ1-1 NA TRBV12-3/TRBV12-4 NA TGTGCCTCTTCCGGGACATTTGAAGCTTTCTTT CASSGTFEAFF
TRBJ2-7 NA TRBV5-4 NA TGTGCCAGCAGTCGCCCCCTGGACAGCCAAGATAACTACGAGCAGTACTTC CASSRPLDSQDNYEQYF
TRBJ2-1 TRBD2 TRBV4-3 NA TGCGCCAGCAGCCACCCTAGAGCGGGGGGAAAGGATGAGCAGTTCTTC CASSHPRAGGKDEQFF
TRBJ1-1 NA TRBV7-2 NA TGTGCCAGCAGCTTCGGAGTGAGGGACACTGAAGCTTTCTTT CASSFGVRDTEAFF
TRBJ1-5 TRBD1 TRBV4-1 NA TGCGCCAGCAGCCAAGATTATATTTACCAGGGGGTATATAGCAATCAGCCCCAGCATTTT CASSQDYIYQGVYSNQPQHF